This T cell receptor (beta chain) stems from a study of T cells in Graves' hyperthyroidism and ophthalmopathy. This CDR3 spans 15 amino acids. Trimming took off 6 bases at V and 6 bases at J, with 17 bases between the two ends. Germline lookup yields CDR1 MDHEN and CDR2 SYDVKM. TCR beta CDR3 sequences were amplified from RNA transcripts. Carried out on the TCR CDR3, a first-round RT-PCR used the HTBI primer set. TCRdb ran MiXCR on the multiplex PCR reads and lists one entry per CDR3 protein. The sample comprises 550,000 to 600,000 distinct CDR3 sequences, over 15% of which are singletons, and about 17% rests with the top ten.

The sequenced material came from blood. The rearrangement links TRBV28 to TRBJ2-2; tentatively, D is TRBD2 (5 bases). The receptor comes from a young woman with Graves' hyperthyroidism. The CDR3 is CASSEDTPAAGELFF. Written as DNA, the CDR3 is TGTGCCAGCAGCGAGGATACACCAGCGGCCGGGGAGCTGTTTTTT.